This entry lists 21 T cell receptor beta chains sequenced from one sample in a study of Graves' ophthalmopathy and Graves' hyperthyroidism. Amplification of TCR beta CDR3 regions used RNA transcripts. RT-PCR was first run with HTBI primers, then multiplex PCR in a second round. Each CDR3 protein is one row after TCRdb ran MiXCR on the multiplex PCR reads. In the table there are around 1,000,000 distinct CDR3 sequences, around a third of which are singletons. Sequencing was carried out using peripheral blood or thyroid tissue (not recorded which). Source of these receptors: an adult man with Graves' hyperthyroidism.

This clonotype was recorded at least ten times. The chain uses TRBV5-1 and TRBJ1-1, with D perhaps TRBD1 (5 bases). Germline V gene data show CDR1 as SGHRS and CDR2 as YFSETQ. V shed 2 bases and J shed 4 bases, with 15 bases lying between them. This CDR3 has 15 amino acids. DNA for the CDR3: TGCGCCAGCAGCTTACCGGGACGGGGGAGCACTGAAGCTTTCTTT. It yields the protein CASSLPGRGSTEAFF.

J is TRBJ1-5 and V is TRBV2; D uncertain. V was clipped by 5 bases and J by 3 bases, with 11 bases between them. The CDR3 has 14 residues. Germline lookup yields CDR1 SNHLY and CDR2 FYNNEI. The CDR3 DNA follows: TGTGCCAGCAGTCCCAACCCGTACAATCAGCCCCAGCATTTT. This encodes CASSPNPYNQPQHF.

In its sample, this clonotype was seen many times. This sequence joins TRBV19 and TRBJ1-1, with D uncertain. V lost 3 bases, J lost 1 base, and 12 bases lay in between. The CDR3 is made up of 15 amino acids. Germline V CDR1 and CDR2: LNHDA, SQIVND (reference sequence). DNA for the CDR3: TGTGCCAGTAGTATTGGAGCCCCCACGAACACTGAAGCTTTCTTT. It yields the protein CASSIGAPTNTEAFF. Drawing the rest from reference TRBV19 and TRBJ1-1, the complete variable domain is DGGITQSPKYLFRKEGQNVTLSCEQNLNHDAMYWYRQDPGQGLRLIYYSQIVNDFQKGDIAEGYSVSREKKESFPLTVTSAQKNPTAFYLCASSIGAPTNTEAFFGQGTRLTVV.

In DNA, the CDR3 is TGTGCCATCAGTGATCTAGCGGGGGGGACACTCACCTACGAGCAGTACTTC. Translated: CAISDLAGGTLTYEQYF. The gene calls are TRBV10-3 and TRBJ2-7; 12 bases align to TRBD2. The germline V gene encodes CDR1 ENHRY and CDR2 SYGVKD. This CDR3 is 17 amino acids long. Trimming took 3 bases from V and 2 from J; bases not matched to a gene: 8.

Note on this clonotype: With only one base between it and a far larger clone, this is likely a read error. This chain uses TRBV7-2 with TRBJ1-5, with TRBD1 matching 10 bases. This CDR3 contains 15 residues. Trimming removed 5 bases from V and 3 bases from J; junction bases left unmatched: 4. Germline V CDR1 and CDR2: SGHTA, FQGNSA. This chain's CDR3 is CASSQGQGINQPQHF. The CDR3 DNA sequence: TGTGCCAGCAGCCAGGGACAGGGGATCAATCAGCCCCAGCATTTT. Variable domain in full (rest from reference TRBV7-2 and TRBJ1-5): GAGVSQSPSNKVTEKGKDVELRCDPISGHTALYWYRQSLGQGLEFLIYFQGNSAPDKSGLPSDRFSAERTGGSVSTLTIQRTQQEDSAVYLCASSQGQGINQPQHFGDGTRLSIL.

This clonotype appeared many times. This rearrangement joins TRBV7-2 to TRBJ2-5, with unresolved D. The length of the CDR3 is 14 residues. Germline lookup yields CDR1 SGHTA and CDR2 FQGNSA. V was cut by 5 bases and J by 4 bases, with 14 bases left in between. In DNA, the CDR3 is TGTGCCAGCAGCCTCGGTGAATCGGCAGAGACCCAGTACTTC. Translating it yields CASSLGESAETQYF.

CDR3 coding DNA: TGCAGTGCTAGCATGTACCAAGAGACCCAGTACTTC. Encoded protein: CSASMYQETQYF. The rearrangement joins TRBV20-1 to TRBJ2-5; D gene uncertain. Germline loops: CDR1 DFQATT, CDR2 SNEGSKA (reference sequence). V lost 3 bases to trimming and J lost 0 bases, with 5 bases between them. The CDR3 is 12 amino acids.

The rearrangement uses TRBV6-5 and TRBJ1-2, with D perhaps TRBD1 (5 bases). The CDR3 has 15 amino acids. Germline V gives CDR1 MNHEY, CDR2 SVGAGI. The V end was cut by 7 bases, the J end by 0 bases, with 15 bases between. In DNA form, the CDR3 reads TGTGCCAGCACCACGACAGATCGAGCTAACTATGGCTACACCTTC. Translation gives CASTTTDRANYGYTF.

Of note for this clonotype: A clone one base away is much larger, so this may be a read error. The chain carries TRBV24-1 and TRBJ2-5; 12 nucleotides agree with TRBD2. Germline loops: CDR1 KGHDR, CDR2 SFDVKD. Trimming cost V 4 bases and J 2 bases; bases outside gene matches: 7. CDR3 size: 17 residues. CDR3 sequence: CATSDPGLAGEQETQYF. As DNA, the CDR3 is TGTGCCACCAGTGACCCGGGACTAGCGGGCGAACAAGAGACCCAGTACTTC.

This clonotype was observed at least ten times. This chain joins TRBV20-1 and TRBJ1-3, with D uncertain. Germline V CDR1 and CDR2: DFQATT, SNEGSKA (reference sequence). The germline V and J ends were trimmed by 1 base and 4 bases, with 8 bases remaining between them. The CDR3 sequence is 13 residues long. CDR3 sequence (DNA): TGCAGTGCTAGAGGCCAGGACGGAAACACCATATATTTT. It translates to CSARGQDGNTIYF.

The chain joins TRBV25-1 to TRBJ2-7, with D perhaps TRBD1 or TRBD2 (5 bases each). The CDR3 has 15 amino acids. With 2 bases removed from V and 4 bases from J, the gap between germline ends came to 15 bases. Germline V gene sequence: CDR1 MGHDK, CDR2 SYGVNS. The CDR3 is CASSETGTALYEQYF. The CDR3 bases are TGTGCCAGCAGTGAAACCGGGACCGCGCTGTACGAGCAGTACTTC.

CDR3 nucleotide sequence: TGCGCCAGCAGCCAAACGGCAGGGGTAGCTGTTAGTCAGCCCCAGCATTTT. Translation gives CASSQTAGVAVSQPQHF. The rearrangement joins TRBV4-3 to TRBJ1-5, with D maybe TRBD1 (6 bases). This CDR3 contains 17 residues. Germline V gene lookup returns CDR1 LGHNA and CDR2 YSLEER. The V and J ends lost 2 bases and 6 bases respectively, with 20 bases between them.

With respect to this clonotype: One junction end disagrees with the germline gene, perhaps due to a read error. The J gene is TRBJ2-7, the V gene TRBV5-1, with 7 positions matching TRBD1. Germline loops: CDR1 SGHRS, CDR2 YFSETQ. The CDR3 loop spans 18 amino acids. This CDR3 reads CASSPGQPKRTGSYEQYF. In DNA form, the CDR3 reads TGTGCCAGCAGCCCGGGACAGCCAAAGCGGACTGGCTCCTACGAGCAGTACTTC.

This chain links TRBV15 with TRBJ2-7, with D perhaps TRBD1 (7 bases). This CDR3 spans 18 amino acids. Germline V CDR1 and CDR2: LNHNV, YYDKDF (reference sequence). Trimming took off 0 bases at V and 0 bases at J, with 18 bases between the two ends. The CDR3 DNA reads TGTGCCACCAGCAGAGATTGGGGGGCAGGGGGTGGCTCCTACGAGCAGTACTTC. Its protein is CATSRDWGAGGGSYEQYF.

This clonotype occurred many times. The CDR3 nucleotides read TGCAGTGCGACGAATGACTTTACCTACGAGCAGTACTTC. It codes for CSATNDFTYEQYF. This sequence joins TRBV20-1 and TRBJ2-7; D unresolved. The CDR3 length is 13 residues. The germline V and J ends were trimmed by 6 bases and 2 bases, with 14 bases remaining between them. From germline, CDR1 is DFQATT and CDR2 SNEGSKA (reference sequence).

The V call is TRBV20-1, the J call TRBJ1-1, with 10 bases identical to TRBD1. CDR1 DFQATT and CDR2 SNEGSKA come from the germline V gene (reference sequence). V lost 0 bases, J lost 4 bases, and 5 bases stayed unmatched. CDR3 length: 15 residues. The CDR3 nucleotides are TGCAGTGCTAGAGATCTGGGGACAGGGGTCACTGAAGCTTTCTTT. Protein product: CSARDLGTGVTEAFF.

In regard to this clonotype: One junction end does not reproduce the germline sequence, and a read error may be involved. This chain links TRBV7-9 with TRBJ2-7; D might be TRBD2 (6 bases). The CDR3 extends over 15 amino acids. CDR1 is SEHNR, CDR2 FQNEAQ, per germline (reference sequence). CDR3 in amino acids: CASSQDPGAYYEQYF. The CDR3 bases are TGCGCCAGCAGCCAAGACCCGGGAGCCTACTACGAGCAGTACTTC.

The chain combines TRBV7-9 with TRBJ2-5; unclear D gene. Germline assignment: CDR1 SEHNR and CDR2 FQNEAQ (reference sequence). This CDR3 has 11 residues. With 6 bases removed from V and 7 bases from J, the gap between germline ends came to 9 bases. CDR3 residues: CASSRIGTQYF. In DNA form, the CDR3 reads TGTGCCAGCAGTAGGATCGGGACCCAGTACTTC.

Comment on this clonotype: Since a much larger clone is just one base distant, this may be a read error. This rearrangement joins TRBV5-1 to TRBJ2-7, with D maybe TRBD2 (6 bases). The V gene's germline CDR1 is SGHRS and CDR2 YFSETQ. Trimming cost V 4 bases and J 2 bases, with 22 bases left between them. This CDR3 spans 17 amino acids. CDR3 bases: TGCGCCAGCAGCCCCTCCATTCTGGAGGGTACGCCCTACGAGCAGTACTTC. This codes for CASSPSILEGTPYEQYF.

The chain recombines TRBV6-5 with TRBJ2-7; 7 bases map to TRBD1. Germline CDR1 and CDR2: MNHEY and SVGAGI. V was clipped by 5 bases and J by 5 bases; unmatched bases: 6. The CDR3 has 13 residues. In nucleotides, the CDR3 is TGTGCCAGCAGTCAGAAAACAGGGGACGAGCAGTACTTC. The encoded protein is CASSQKTGDEQYF.

In this sample, this clonotype turned up many times. The rearrangement uses TRBV2 and TRBJ2-2, with D maybe TRBD2 (5 bases). V dropped 10 bases and J dropped 1 base, with 10 bases sitting between them. CDR1 and CDR2 (germline): SNHLY, FYNNEI. The CDR3 extends over 13 amino acids. In DNA form, the CDR3 reads TGTGCCACGGTACGGGAGAACACCGGGGAGCTGTTTTTT. Translating it yields CATVRENTGELFF.